The entry below describes one TCR beta chain. What it binds is unknown. Via MiXCR, TCRdb re-called the 5' RACE reads, giving one row per CDR3 protein. The data show approximately 510,000 distinct CDR3 sequences, with 21% seen just once and around 16% held by the top ten. The record originates from a study of T cells after yellow fever vaccination. The study, taken as a whole, reports: Post-booster repertoires again held most primary-vaccination clones (roughly 95% CD4, around 90% CD8). There was a small share of clonotypes that showed up in both the CD4 and CD8 compartments.

The length of the CDR3 is 14 residues. V was pared by 0 bases and J by 5 bases, with 10 bases between. The germline gives CDR1 LGHDT, CDR2 YNNKEL (reference sequence). This TCR was sampled from a man between 18 and 35 years old who received the YFV17D yellow fever vaccine. This chain links TRBV3-1 with TRBJ1-2; D gene unclear. The input for sequencing was PBMCs, taken less than 25 days after the first yellow fever vaccination. CDR3 nucleotides: TGTGCCAGCAGCCAAGATACGGGGATTTATGGCTACACCTTC. Its translation: CASSQDTGIYGYTF. The variable domain in full, completed from reference TRBV3-1 and TRBJ1-2, reads DTAVSQTPKYLVTQMGNDKSIKCEQNLGHDTMYWYKQDSKKFLKIMFSYNNKELIINETVPNRFSPKSPDKAHLNLHINSLELGDSAVYFCASSQDTGIYGYTFGSGTRLTVV.